The 21 T cell receptor beta chains reported below all come from one sample, sequenced in a study of T cells in Graves' hyperthyroidism and ophthalmopathy. Researchers took RNA transcripts and amplified the TCR beta CDR3 regions from them. When the TCR CDR3 underwent first-round RT-PCR, the HTBI primer set was used. One entry per CDR3 protein results from TCRdb running MiXCR on the multiplex PCR reads. The sample has under 400,000 distinct CDR3 sequences; about 13% are singletons. Input material: blood. These receptors all stem from a woman aged 18 to 35 with Graves' hyperthyroidism.

The gene calls are TRBV6-4 and TRBJ2-7; 8 bases match TRBD2. V lost 3 bases to trimming and J lost 2 bases; unmatched junction nucleotides: 9. This CDR3 has 16 amino acids. Germline CDR1 MRHNA, CDR2 SNTAGT. CDR3: CASSDSPGRAPYEQYF. The CDR3 DNA follows: TGTGCCAGCAGTGATTCCCCCGGGAGGGCCCCCTACGAGCAGTACTTC.

The sample holds many counts of this clonotype. The rearrangement uses TRBV20-1 and TRBJ1-6; no reliable D call. The V end lost 3 bases, the J end lost 13 bases, and 13 bases lay between the germline ends. The CDR3 has 12 amino acids. Germline values: CDR1 DFQATT, CDR2 SNEGSKA (reference sequence). The CDR3 loop is CSASRGWRPLHF. The CDR3 region has the DNA TGCAGTGCTAGCCGGGGATGGCGGCCCCTCCACTTT.

This clonotype was counted many times. The chain carries TRBV10-1 and TRBJ2-3; 12 nucleotides agree with TRBD2. The V gene end was trimmed by 3 bases and the J gene end by 1 base; junction bases not matched to a gene: 5. This CDR3 has 17 amino acids. Germline CDR1 WNHNN, CDR2 SYGVQD (reference sequence). CDR3 DNA sequence: TGCGCCAGCAGTGACCGGACTAGCGGGGTGGGCACAGATACGCAGTATTTT. Its translation is CASSDRTSGVGTDTQYF.

This chain connects TRBV5-8 to TRBJ2-6; the D is unclear. The CDR3 is 12 residues long. Germline CDR1 reads SGHTS; CDR2 reads YDEGEE. V was trimmed by 1 base and J by 5 bases, leaving 1 base between them. The CDR3 is CASSLWANVLTF. DNA of the CDR3: TGTGCCAGCAGCTTGTGGGCCAACGTCCTGACTTTC.

This clonotype was seen only a few times. This chain joins TRBV15 and TRBJ1-5; possible D gene TRBD1, 6 bases. Germline V gene lookup returns CDR1 LNHNV and CDR2 YYDKDF (reference sequence). The CDR3 contains 16 residues. Trimming cost V 3 bases and J 5 bases, with 17 bases left between them. CDR3: CATSRGAESGDQPQHF. The CDR3 nucleotides are TGTGCCACCAGCAGGGGGGCGGAGAGTGGCGATCAGCCCCAGCATTTT.

This clonotype was recorded at least ten times. The chain couples TRBV20-1 to TRBJ1-1, with D unresolved. The CDR3 runs to 13 residues. Trimming took 6 bases from V and 5 from J, leaving 16 bases between them. Germline loops: CDR1 DFQATT, CDR2 SNEGSKA (reference sequence). CDR3 protein: CSARDTAGTEAFF. In nucleotides, the CDR3 is TGCAGTGCGCGAGACACCGCCGGTACTGAAGCTTTCTTT.

The CDR3 nucleotides read TGTGCCAGCAGCCCCAGGGGGACAGGGGACACCGGGGAGCTGTTTTTT. Translation gives CASSPRGTGDTGELFF. V is TRBV7-9 and J is TRBJ2-2, with TRBD1 matching 10 bases. The CDR3 is made up of 16 amino acids. J was trimmed by 3 bases and V by 5 bases; bases with no gene match: 6. Germline V CDR1 and CDR2: SEHNR, FQNEAQ (reference sequence). Filled out from reference TRBV7-9 and TRBJ2-2, the complete variable domain reads DTGVSQNPRHKITKRGQNVTFRCDPISEHNRLYWYRQTLGQGPEFLTYFQNEAQLEKSRLLSDRFSAERPKGSFSTLEIQRTEQGDSAMYLCASSPRGTGDTGELFFGEGSRLTVL.

This clonotype was counted at least ten times. The chain combines TRBV6-6 with TRBJ2-1; TRBD2 is a possible D gene (5 bases). The germline V and J ends were trimmed by 2 bases and 8 bases, with 10 bases remaining between them. The CDR3 sequence is 13 residues long. The germline V gene has CDR1 MNHNY and CDR2 SVGAGI (reference sequence). CDR3 DNA: TGTGCCAGCAGTTACCCACACGGGGATGAGCAGTTCTTC. It translates to CASSYPHGDEQFF.

As regards this clonotype: A much larger clone lies one base from this, so it may be a read error. The CDR3 DNA is TGTGCCAGCGGGCCCCTAGGGGCGGGGGAGGTTCAGCCCCAGCATTTT. Its protein is CASGPLGAGEVQPQHF. The V call is TRBV28, the J call TRBJ1-5; D possibly corresponds to TRBD1 (5 bases). Per the germline V gene, CDR1 is MDHEN and CDR2 is SYDVKM. The CDR3 runs to 16 residues. Deletions cut 8 bases from V and 6 bases from J, with 23 bases between.

There are many counts of this clonotype. The chain combines TRBV5-6 with TRBJ1-1; TRBD1 agrees at 8 bases. The CDR3 has 14 residues. Germline lookup yields CDR1 SGHDT and CDR2 YYEEEE. Trimming at V came to 4 bases and at J to 4 bases, leaving 6 bases not matched to a gene. The CDR3 DNA reads as TGTGCCAGCAGCCGACTCGGACAGGGCACTGAAGCTTTCTTT. Translated, it gives CASSRLGQGTEAFF.

Points on this clonotype: Germline is not matched at one junction end, which may reflect a read error. The chain uses TRBV5-6 and TRBJ2-3; D gene ambiguous. Looked up from germline, CDR1 is SGHDT and CDR2 is YYEEEE. The CDR3 totals 14 residues. In nucleotides, the CDR3 is TGTGCCAGCAGCTTGGAGGTGGGCACAGATATGCAGTATTTT. Translation gives CASSLEVGTDMQYF.

The V call is TRBV6-1, the J call TRBJ2-3, with 8 bases matching TRBD1. This CDR3 is 14 amino acids long. The J segment lost 5 bases and the V segment lost 5 bases, leaving 6 bases of the junction unmatched. Germline CDR1 MNHNS, CDR2 SASEGT. The chain's CDR3 is CASSLSRGQDTQYF. As DNA, the CDR3 is TGTGCCAGCAGTCTCTCCAGGGGGCAAGATACGCAGTATTTT.

This clonotype was picked up many times. V is TRBV24-1 and J is TRBJ2-2; the D gene is possibly TRBD2 (5 bases). CDR3 length: 14 amino acids. Trimming removed 1 base from V and 6 bases from J, with 8 bases in between. Germline lookup yields CDR1 KGHDR and CDR2 SFDVKD. DNA for the CDR3: TGTGCCACCAGTGATTTAGGAGGCCCCGGGGAGCTGTTTTTT. Its protein product is CATSDLGGPGELFF.

This clonotype has just a few counts. The chain links TRBV5-5 to TRBJ1-6, with no clear D. Deletions cut 4 bases from V and 0 bases from J, with 11 bases between. The CDR3 sequence is 16 residues long. Germline V gives CDR1 SGHKS, CDR2 YYEKEE (reference sequence). The DNA for the CDR3 is TGTGCCAGCAGCCTCCTAGTAGGCTCCTATAATTCACCCCTCCACTTT. Translating it yields CASSLLVGSYNSPLHF. The complete variable domain, with remaining parts taken from reference TRBV5-5 and TRBJ1-6, reads DAGVTQSPTHLIKTRGQQVTLRCSPISGHKSVSWYQQVLGQGPQFIFQYYEKEERGRGNFPDRFSARQFPNYSSELNVNALLLGDSALYLCASSLLVGSYNSPLHFGNGTRLTVT.

This clonotype was counted many times. The rearrangement uses TRBV19 and TRBJ2-7, with a tentative D call TRBD2 (6 bases). CDR3 length: 14 amino acids. V gave up 5 bases and J gave up 4 bases, with 15 bases separating them. Germline CDR1 reads LNHDA; CDR2 reads SQIVND (reference sequence). CDR3 sequence (DNA): TGTGCCAGTAGTGCTTCGGGACTCCGTTACGAGCAGTACTTC. Residues: CASSASGLRYEQYF.

The rearrangement uses TRBV4-2 and TRBJ1-2; D ambiguous. CDR3 size: 15 residues. Germline V gene sequence: CDR1 LGHNA, CDR2 YNFKEQ. V lost 4 bases and J lost 0, with 12 bases in between. The CDR3 reads CASSPTSDSNYGYTF. The CDR3 DNA follows: TGTGCCAGCAGCCCCACGTCAGATTCTAACTATGGCTACACCTTC.

There are a few counts of this clonotype. J is TRBJ1-5 and V is TRBV28; D ambiguous. The V and J ends lost 6 bases and 5 bases respectively, with 17 bases between them. The CDR3 runs to 15 residues. Looked up from germline, CDR1 is MDHEN and CDR2 is SYDVKM. CDR3 in DNA: TGTGCCAGCAGCCCCCCCGCTGCGGGGTATCAGCCCCAGCATTTT. As protein: CASSPPAAGYQPQHF.

The chain uses TRBV6-2 or TRBV6-3 and TRBJ1-1; tentative D call: TRBD1 (5 bases). The CDR3 contains 15 residues. The V and J ends lost 4 bases and 4 bases respectively, with 16 bases between them. CDR1 is MNHEY, CDR2 SVGEGT, per germline. The CDR3 coding sequence is TGTGCCAGCAGTTCCCGGGGGGAGGAGCGCACTGAAGCTTTCTTT. Translation: CASSSRGEERTEAFF.

Ten or more counts support this clonotype. V and J are TRBV28 and TRBJ1-3; D unclear. The V end was cut by 3 bases, the J end by 7 bases, with 19 bases between. CDR3 length equals 16 residues. The germline V gene encodes CDR1 MDHEN and CDR2 SYDVKM. CDR3 bases: TGTGCCAGCAGTTTTAAGACCAGACTAAGGGCGAACACCATATATTTT. Protein sequence: CASSFKTRLRANTIYF.

This clonotype has a count of ten or more. V is TRBV3-1 and J is TRBJ2-3, with a tentative D call TRBD2 (5 bases). This CDR3 has 17 residues. Germline CDR1 LGHDT, CDR2 YNNKEL (reference sequence). Trimming cost V 4 bases and J 4 bases, with 21 bases left between them. CDR3 DNA: TGTGCCAGCAGCCCCAGAAAACGCCTCAGAGGGTCAGATACGCAGTATTTT. Amino acids: CASSPRKRLRGSDTQYF.

As concerns this clonotype: It may be a read error: a sequence one base away is much more abundant. The chain links TRBV20-1 to TRBJ2-2; no definite D call. From germline, CDR1 is DFQATT and CDR2 SNEGSKA (reference sequence). There are 16 residues in the CDR3. The V gene lost 0 bases and the J gene lost 0 bases, with 11 bases spanning the gap. For the CDR3, the DNA is TGCAGTGCTAGAGAAGCGACACAACCGAACACCGGGGAGCTGTTTTTT. It codes for CSAREATQPNTGELFF.